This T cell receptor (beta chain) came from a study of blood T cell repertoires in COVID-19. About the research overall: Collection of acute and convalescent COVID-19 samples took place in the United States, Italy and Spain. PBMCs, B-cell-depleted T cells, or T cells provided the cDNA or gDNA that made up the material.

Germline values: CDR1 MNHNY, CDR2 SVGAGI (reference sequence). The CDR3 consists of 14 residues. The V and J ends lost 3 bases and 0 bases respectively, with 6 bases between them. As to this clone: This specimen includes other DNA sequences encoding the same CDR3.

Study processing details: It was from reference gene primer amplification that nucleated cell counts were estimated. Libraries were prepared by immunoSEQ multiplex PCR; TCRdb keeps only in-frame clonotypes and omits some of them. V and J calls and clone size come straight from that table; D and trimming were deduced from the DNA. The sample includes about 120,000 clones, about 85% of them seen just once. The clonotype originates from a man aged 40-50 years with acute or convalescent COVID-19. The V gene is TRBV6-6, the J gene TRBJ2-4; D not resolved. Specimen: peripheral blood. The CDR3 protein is CASSYGLAKNIQYF. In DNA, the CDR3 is TGTGCCAGCAGTTATGGGCTAGCCAAAAACATTCAGTACTTC.